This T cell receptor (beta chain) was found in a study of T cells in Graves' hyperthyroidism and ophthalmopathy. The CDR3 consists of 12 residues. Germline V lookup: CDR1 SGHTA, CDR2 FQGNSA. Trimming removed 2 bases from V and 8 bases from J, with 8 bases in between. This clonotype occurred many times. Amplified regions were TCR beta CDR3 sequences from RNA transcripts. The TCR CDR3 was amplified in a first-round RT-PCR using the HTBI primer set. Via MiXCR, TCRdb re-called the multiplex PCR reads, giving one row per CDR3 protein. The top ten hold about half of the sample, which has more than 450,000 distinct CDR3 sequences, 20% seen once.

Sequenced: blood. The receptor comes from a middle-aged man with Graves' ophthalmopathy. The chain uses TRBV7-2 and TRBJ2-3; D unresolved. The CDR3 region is CASSLSRITQYF. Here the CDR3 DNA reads TGTGCCAGCAGCTTAAGCCGAATTACGCAGTATTTT.